This paragraph reports one T cell receptor (beta chain). The junction had 9 bases not matched to a gene; V was cut back by 2 bases and J by 5 bases. CDR3 length: 17 residues. Germline V lookup: CDR1 WSHSY, CDR2 SAAADI. Only in-frame clones appear in the TCRdb table, and some are missing; sequencing was by immunoSEQ multiplex PCR. The table has 100,000 to 150,000 clones, approximately 91% seen once. This specimen belongs to a study of T cell responses to AZD1222 COVID-19 vaccine. The origin of this receptor is an adult who received the AZD1222 COVID-19 vaccine. The input for sequencing was peripheral blood, taken 28 days after the second AZD1222 dose. The chain joins TRBV10-2 to TRBJ2-1; 10 bases align to TRBD2. The CDR3 DNA follows: TGCGCCAGCAGTGAGCGCGATAGCGGGAGGTCGAACAATGAGCAGTTCTTC. This translates into CASSERDSGRSNNEQFF.